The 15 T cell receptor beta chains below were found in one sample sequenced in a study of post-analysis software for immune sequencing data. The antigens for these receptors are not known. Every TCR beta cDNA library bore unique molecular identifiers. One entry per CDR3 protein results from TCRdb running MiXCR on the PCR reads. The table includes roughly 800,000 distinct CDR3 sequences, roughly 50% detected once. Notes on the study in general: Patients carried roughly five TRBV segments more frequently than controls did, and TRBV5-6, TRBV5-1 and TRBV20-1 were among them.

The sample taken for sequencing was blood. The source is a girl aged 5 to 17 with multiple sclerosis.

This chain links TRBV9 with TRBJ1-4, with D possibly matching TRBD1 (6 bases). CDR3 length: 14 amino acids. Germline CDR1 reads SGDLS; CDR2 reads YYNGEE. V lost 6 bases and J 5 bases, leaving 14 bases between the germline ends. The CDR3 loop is CASNEGGRNEKLFF. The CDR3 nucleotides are TGTGCCAGCAATGAGGGGGGGAGGAATGAAAAACTGTTTTTT. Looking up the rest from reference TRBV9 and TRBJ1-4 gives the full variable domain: DSGVTQTPKHLITATGQRVTLRCSPRSGDLSVYWYQQSLDQGLQFLIQYYNGEERAKGNILERFSAQQFPDLHSELNLSSLELGDSALYFCASNEGGRNEKLFFGSGTQLSVL.

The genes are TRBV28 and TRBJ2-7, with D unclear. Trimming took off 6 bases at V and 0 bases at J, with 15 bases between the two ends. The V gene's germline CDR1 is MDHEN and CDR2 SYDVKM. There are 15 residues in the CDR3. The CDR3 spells CASRSDKGGSYEQYF. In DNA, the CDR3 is TGTGCCAGCAGATCGGATAAAGGCGGCTCCTACGAGCAGTACTTC. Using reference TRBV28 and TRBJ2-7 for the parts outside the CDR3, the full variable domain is DVKVTQSSRYLVKRTGEKVFLECVQDMDHENMFWYRQDPGLGLRLIYFSYDVKMKEKGDIPEGYSVSREKKERFSLILESASTNQTSMYLCASRSDKGGSYEQYFGPGTRLTVT.

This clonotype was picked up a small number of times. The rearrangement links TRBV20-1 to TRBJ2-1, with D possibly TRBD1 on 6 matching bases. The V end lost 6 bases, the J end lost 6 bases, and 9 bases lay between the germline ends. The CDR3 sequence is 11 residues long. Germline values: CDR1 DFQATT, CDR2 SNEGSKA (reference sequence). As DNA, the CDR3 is TGCAGTGCCCTAGGGGGCAATGAGCAGTTCTTC. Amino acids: CSALGGNEQFF.

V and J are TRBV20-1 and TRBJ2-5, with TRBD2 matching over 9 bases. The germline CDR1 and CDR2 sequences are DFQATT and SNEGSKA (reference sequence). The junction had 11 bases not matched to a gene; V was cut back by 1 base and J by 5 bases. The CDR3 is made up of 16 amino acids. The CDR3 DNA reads TGCAGTGCTAGAGGACTAGCGGATCCCGTTGGGGAGACCCAGTACTTC. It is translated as CSARGLADPVGETQYF.

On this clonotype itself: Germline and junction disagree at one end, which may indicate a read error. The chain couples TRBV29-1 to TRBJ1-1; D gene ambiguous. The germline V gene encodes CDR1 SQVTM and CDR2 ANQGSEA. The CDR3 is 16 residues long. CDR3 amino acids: CNVRSSGGLMNTEAFF. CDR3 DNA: TGCAACGTTAGAAGTTCTGGTGGGCTGATGAACACTGAAGCTTTCTTT. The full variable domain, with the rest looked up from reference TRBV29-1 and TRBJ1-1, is SAVISQKPSRDICQRGTSLTIQCQVDSQVTMMFWYRQQPGQSLTLIATANQGSEATYESGFVIDKFPISRPNLTFSTLTVSNMSPEDSSIYLCNVRSSGGLMNTEAFFGQGTRLTVV.

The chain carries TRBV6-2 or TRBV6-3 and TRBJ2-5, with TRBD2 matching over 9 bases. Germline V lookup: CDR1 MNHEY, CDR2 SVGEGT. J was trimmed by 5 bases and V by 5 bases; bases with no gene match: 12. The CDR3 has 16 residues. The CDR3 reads CASSRIAGGIGETQYF. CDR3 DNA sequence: TGTGCCAGCAGTCGGATCGCGGGGGGGATAGGGGAGACCCAGTACTTC.

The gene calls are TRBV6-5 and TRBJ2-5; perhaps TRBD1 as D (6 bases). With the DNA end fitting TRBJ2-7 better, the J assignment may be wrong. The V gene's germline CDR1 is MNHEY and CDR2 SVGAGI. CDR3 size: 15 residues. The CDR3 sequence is CASSYSKAGAYEQYF. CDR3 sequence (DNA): TGTGCCAGCAGTTACTCGAAAGCAGGGGCCTACGAGCAGTACTTC.

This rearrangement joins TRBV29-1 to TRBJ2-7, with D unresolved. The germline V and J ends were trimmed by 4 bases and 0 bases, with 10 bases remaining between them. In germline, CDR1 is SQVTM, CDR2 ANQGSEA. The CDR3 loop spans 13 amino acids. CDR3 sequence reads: CSVAGQASYEQYF. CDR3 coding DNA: TGCAGCGTTGCCGGTCAGGCCTCCTACGAGCAGTACTTC.

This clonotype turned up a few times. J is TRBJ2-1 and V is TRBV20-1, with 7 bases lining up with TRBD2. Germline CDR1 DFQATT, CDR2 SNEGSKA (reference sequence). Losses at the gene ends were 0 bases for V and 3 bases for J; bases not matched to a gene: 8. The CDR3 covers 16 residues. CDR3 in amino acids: CSARDRRLADYNEQFF. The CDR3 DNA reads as TGCAGTGCTAGAGATCGGCGGCTAGCGGACTACAATGAGCAGTTCTTC.

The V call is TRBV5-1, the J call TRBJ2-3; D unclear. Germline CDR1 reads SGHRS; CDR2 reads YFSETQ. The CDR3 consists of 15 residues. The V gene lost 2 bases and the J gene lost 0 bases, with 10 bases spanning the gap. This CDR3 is CASSFSRSSTDTQYF. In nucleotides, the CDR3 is TGCGCCAGCAGCTTCTCGCGTAGTAGCACAGATACGCAGTATTTT.

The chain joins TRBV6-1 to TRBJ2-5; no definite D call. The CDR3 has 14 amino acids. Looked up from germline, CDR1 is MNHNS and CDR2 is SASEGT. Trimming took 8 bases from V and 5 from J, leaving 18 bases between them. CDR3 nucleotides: TGTGCCAGCGCCCGGCTCCCGACTTCGGAGACCCAGTACTTC. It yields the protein CASARLPTSETQYF.

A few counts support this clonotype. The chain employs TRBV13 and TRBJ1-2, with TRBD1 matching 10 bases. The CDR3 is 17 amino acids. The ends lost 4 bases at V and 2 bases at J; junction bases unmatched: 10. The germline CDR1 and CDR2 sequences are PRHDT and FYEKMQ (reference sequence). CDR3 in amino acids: CASSYLGTGERNYGYTF. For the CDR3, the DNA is TGTGCCAGCAGCTACCTCGGGACAGGGGAAAGGAACTATGGCTACACCTTC.

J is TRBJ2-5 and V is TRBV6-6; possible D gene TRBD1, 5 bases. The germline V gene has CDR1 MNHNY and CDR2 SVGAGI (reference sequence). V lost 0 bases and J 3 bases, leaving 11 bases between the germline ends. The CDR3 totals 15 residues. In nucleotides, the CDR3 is TGTGCCAGCAGTTACTCGTTCGCAGGGAAAGAGACCCAGTACTTC. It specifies CASSYSFAGKETQYF.

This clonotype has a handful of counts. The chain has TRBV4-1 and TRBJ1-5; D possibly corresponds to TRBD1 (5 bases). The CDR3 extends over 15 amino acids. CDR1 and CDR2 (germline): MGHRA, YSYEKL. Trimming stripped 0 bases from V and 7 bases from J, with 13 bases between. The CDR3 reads CASSQDRGLSQPQHF. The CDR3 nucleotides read TGCGCCAGCAGCCAAGATCGGGGACTGTCCCAGCCCCAGCATTTT.

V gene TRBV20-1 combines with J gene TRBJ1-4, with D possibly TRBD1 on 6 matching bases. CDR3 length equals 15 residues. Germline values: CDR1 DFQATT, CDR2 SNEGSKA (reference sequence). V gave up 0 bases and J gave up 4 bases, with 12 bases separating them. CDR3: CSAREGWGLNEKLFF. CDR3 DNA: TGCAGTGCTAGAGAGGGGTGGGGGCTTAATGAAAAACTGTTTTTT.